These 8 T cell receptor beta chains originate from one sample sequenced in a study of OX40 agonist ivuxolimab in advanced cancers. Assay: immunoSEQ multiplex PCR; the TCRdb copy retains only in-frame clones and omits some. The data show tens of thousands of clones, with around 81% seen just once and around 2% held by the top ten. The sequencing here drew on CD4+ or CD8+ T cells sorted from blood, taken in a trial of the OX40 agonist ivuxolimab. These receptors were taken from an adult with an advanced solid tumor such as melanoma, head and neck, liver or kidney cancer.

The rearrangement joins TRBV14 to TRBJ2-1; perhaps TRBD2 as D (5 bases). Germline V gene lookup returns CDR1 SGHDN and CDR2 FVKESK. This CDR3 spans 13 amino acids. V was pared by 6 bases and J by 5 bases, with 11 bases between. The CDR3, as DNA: TGTGCCAGCAGGGCGGACGGGGACAATGAGCAGTTCTTC. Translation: CASRADGDNEQFF. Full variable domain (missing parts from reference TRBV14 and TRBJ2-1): EAGVTQFPSHSVIEKGQTVTLRCDPISGHDNLYWYRRVMGKEIKFLLHFVKESKQDESGMPNNRFLAERTGGTYSTLKVQPAELEDSGVYFCASRADGDNEQFFGPGTRLTVL.

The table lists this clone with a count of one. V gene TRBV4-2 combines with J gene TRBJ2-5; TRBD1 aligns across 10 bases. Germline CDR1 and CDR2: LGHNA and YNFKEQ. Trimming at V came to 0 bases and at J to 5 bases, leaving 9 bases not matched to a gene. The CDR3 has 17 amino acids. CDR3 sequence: CASSQDPDRGRMETQYF. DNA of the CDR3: TGTGCCAGCAGCCAAGATCCCGACAGGGGGCGTATGGAGACCCAGTACTTC.

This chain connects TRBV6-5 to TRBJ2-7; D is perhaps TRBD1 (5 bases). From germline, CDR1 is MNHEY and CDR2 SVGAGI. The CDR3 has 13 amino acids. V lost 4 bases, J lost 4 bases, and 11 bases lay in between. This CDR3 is CASSWGREYEQYF. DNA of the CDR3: TGTGCCAGCAGTTGGGGCAGGGAATACGAGCAGTACTTC.

CDR3 DNA: TGCAGCGTTGTACCGCCCTCTGGAAACACCATATATTTT. Translated, it gives CSVVPPSGNTIYF. This chain connects TRBV29-1 to TRBJ1-3; unclear D gene. The CDR3 has 13 residues. Per the germline V gene, CDR1 is SQVTM and CDR2 is ANQGSEA. Trimming took off 4 bases at V and 0 bases at J, with 7 bases between the two ends.

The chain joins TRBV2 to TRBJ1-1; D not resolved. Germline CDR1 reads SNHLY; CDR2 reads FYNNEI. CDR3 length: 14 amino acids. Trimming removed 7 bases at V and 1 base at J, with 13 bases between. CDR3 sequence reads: CASKPGQANTEAFF. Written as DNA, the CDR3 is TGTGCCAGCAAACCGGGCCAAGCGAACACTGAAGCTTTCTTT.

CDR3 bases: TGCGCCAGCAGCCAAGAGTATGGGGCATTAGGATCACCCCTCCACTTT. It encodes CASSQEYGALGSPLHF. The chain uses TRBV4-3 and TRBJ1-6, with TRBD1 as a possible D gene (5 bases). The CDR3 length is 16 residues. The germline V gene encodes CDR1 LGHNA and CDR2 YSLEER. V was trimmed by 0 bases and J by 10 bases, leaving 16 bases between them.

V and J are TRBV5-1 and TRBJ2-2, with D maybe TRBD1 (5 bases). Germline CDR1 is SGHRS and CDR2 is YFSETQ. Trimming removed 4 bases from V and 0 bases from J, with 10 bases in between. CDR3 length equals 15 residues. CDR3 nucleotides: TGCGCCAGCAGCCTGGACACGCCGAACACCGGGGAGCTGTTTTTT. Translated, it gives CASSLDTPNTGELFF.

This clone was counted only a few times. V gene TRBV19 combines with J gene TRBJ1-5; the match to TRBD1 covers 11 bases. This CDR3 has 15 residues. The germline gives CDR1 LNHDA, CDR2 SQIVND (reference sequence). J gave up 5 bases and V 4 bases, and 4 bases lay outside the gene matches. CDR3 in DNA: TGTGCCAGTAGTAGGGACAGGGGGTCTGATCAGCCCCAGCATTTT. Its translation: CASSRDRGSDQPQHF. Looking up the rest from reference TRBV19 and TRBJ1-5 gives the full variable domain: DGGITQSPKYLFRKEGQNVTLSCEQNLNHDAMYWYRQDPGQGLRLIYYSQIVNDFQKGDIAEGYSVSREKKESFPLTVTSAQKNPTAFYLCASSRDRGSDQPQHFGDGTRLSIL.